This T cell receptor (beta chain) appears in the sequencing data of a study of blood T cell repertoires in COVID-19. The wider study: Sites across the United States, Italy and Spain contributed samples from acute and convalescent COVID-19.

Method: immunoSEQ multiplex PCR; TCRdb's copy keeps in-frame clones and lacks some. The table lists about 150,000 clones, 80% to 90% of them singletons. The sequence was obtained from a woman in her forties or fifties in a cohort sampled during active or convalescent COVID-19. Material for sequencing was peripheral blood.

The CDR3 DNA sequence: TGTGCCAGCAGCTTCGCAGCGGGCTTGACAAATACGCAGTATTTT. The encoded protein is CASSFAAGLTNTQYF. V usage is TRBV7-2 and J usage is TRBJ2-3, with D maybe TRBD2 (6 bases). V was clipped by 3 bases and J by 7 bases, with 17 bases between them. This CDR3 is 15 amino acids long. CDR1 is SGHTA and CDR2 is FQGNSA in the germline V gene. The variable domain in full, completed from reference TRBV7-2 and TRBJ2-3, reads GAGVSQSPSNKVTEKGKDVELRCDPISGHTALYWYRQSLGQGLEFLIYFQGNSAPDKSGLPSDRFSAERTGGSVSTLTIQRTQQEDSAVYLCASSFAAGLTNTQYFGPGTRLTVL.